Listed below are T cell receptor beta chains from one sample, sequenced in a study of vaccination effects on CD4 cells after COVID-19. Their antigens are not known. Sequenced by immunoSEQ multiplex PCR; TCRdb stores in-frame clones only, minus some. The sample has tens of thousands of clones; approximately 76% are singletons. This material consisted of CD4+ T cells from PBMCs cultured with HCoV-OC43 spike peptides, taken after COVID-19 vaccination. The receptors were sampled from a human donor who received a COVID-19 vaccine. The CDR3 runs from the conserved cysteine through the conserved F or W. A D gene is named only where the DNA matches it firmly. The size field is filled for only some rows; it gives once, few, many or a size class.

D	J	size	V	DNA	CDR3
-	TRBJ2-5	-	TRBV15	TGTGCCACCAGCCGAGGGGGGGCAGGTCAAGAGACCCAGTACTTC	CATSRGGAGQETQYF
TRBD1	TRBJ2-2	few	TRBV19	TGTGCCAGTAGCTACAAGACAGGGGGCTCCACCGGGGAGCTGTTTTTT	CASSYKTGGSTGELFF
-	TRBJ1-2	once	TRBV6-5	TGTGCCAGCAGGAAACAATCCGGAGCGGGCTATGGCTACACCTTC	CASRKQSGAGYGYTF
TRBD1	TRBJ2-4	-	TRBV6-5	TGTGCCAGCAGTTACTCTCGGCAGGGGGCGGACATTCAGTACTTC	CASSYSRQGADIQYF
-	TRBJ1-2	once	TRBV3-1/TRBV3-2	TGTGCCAGCAGCCAAGACTGGGGTGGTGGCTACACCTTC	CASSQDWGGGYTF
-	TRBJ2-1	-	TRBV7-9	TGTGCCAGCAGCTTACTGGAATACAATGAGCAGTTCTTC	CASSLLEYNEQFF
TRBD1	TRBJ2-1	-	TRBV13	TGTGCCAGCAGCTCGCTCGGGACAGGGCGCACCGATGAGCAGTTCTTC	CASSSLGTGRTDEQFF
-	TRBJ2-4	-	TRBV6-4	TGTGCCAGCAGTGAGCAGGGGGGGGACATTCAGTACTTC	CASSEQGGDIQYF
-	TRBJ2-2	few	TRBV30	TGTGCCTGGAGGGGGGTCAGGGCGAACACCGGGGAGCTGTTTTTT	CAWRGVRANTGELFF
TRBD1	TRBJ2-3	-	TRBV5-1	TGCGCCAGCAGCTTGGGCGGGACAGGGGGCACAGATACGCAGTATTTT	CASSLGGTGGTDTQYF
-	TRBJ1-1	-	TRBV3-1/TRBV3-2	TGTGCCAGCAGCCAAGGGTATGTTGAAGCTTTCTTT	CASSQGYVEAFF
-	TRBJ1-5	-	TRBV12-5	TGTGCTAGTGGTTTGGTGGATCAGCCCCAGCATTTT	CASGLVDQPQHF
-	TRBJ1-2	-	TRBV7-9	TGTGCCAGCAGCTTCCACTCTCAGGGAAACTATGGCTACACCTTC	CASSFHSQGNYGYTF
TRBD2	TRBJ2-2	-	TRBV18	TGTGCCAGCTCACGCGGGGGGGCCAACACCGGGGAGCTGTTTTTT	CASSRGGANTGELFF
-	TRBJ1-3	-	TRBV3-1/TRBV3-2	TGTGCCAGCAGCCGTACAGGGACTGGAAACACCATATATTTT	CASSRTGTGNTIYF
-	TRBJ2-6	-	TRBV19	TGTGCCAGTAGTATAGGAGGAGGGGCTGGGGCCAACGTCCTGACTTTC	CASSIGGGAGANVLTF
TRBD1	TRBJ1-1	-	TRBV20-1	TGCAGTGCTAGTGGGGAGGGGGCCGCCACTGAAGCTTTCTTT	CSASGEGAATEAFF
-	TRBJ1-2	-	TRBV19	TGTGCCAGTAGTATCGCGACATCGAGGGGCTACACCTTC	CASSIATSRGYTF
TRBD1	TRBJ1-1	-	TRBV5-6	TGTGCCAGCAGCTCGCAGGGGGGGAACACTGAAGCTTTCTTT	CASSSQGGNTEAFF
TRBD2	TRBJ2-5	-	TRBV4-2	TGTGCCAGCAGCCAAGAGGGACTACCAGAAGAGACCCAGTACTTC	CASSQEGLPEETQYF
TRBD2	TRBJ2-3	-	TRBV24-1	TGTGCCACCCGTAAAGCGGGGCCCTTTGATACGCAGTATTTT	CATRKAGPFDTQYF
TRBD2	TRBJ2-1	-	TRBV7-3	TGTGCCAGCAGCTTGGGACTAGCGGGGGTTAATGAGCAGTTCTTC	CASSLGLAGVNEQFF
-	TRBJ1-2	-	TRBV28	TGTGCCAGCAGTTTACGGAAGTATGGCTACACCTTC	CASSLRKYGYTF
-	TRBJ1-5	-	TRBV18	TGTGCCAGCTCCTGGACAGTCGATAGCAATCAGCCCCAGCATTTT	CASSWTVDSNQPQHF
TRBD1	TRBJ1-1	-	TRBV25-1	TGTGCCAGCAAGCAGGGGGGAGACACTGAAGCTTTCTTT	CASKQGGDTEAFF
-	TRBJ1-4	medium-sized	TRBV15	TGTGCCACCAGCAGAGATAGCCAACCCGTTGAAAAACTGTTTTTT	CATSRDSQPVEKLFF
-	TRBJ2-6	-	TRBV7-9	TGTGCCACGTCTGGGGCCAACGTCCTGACTTTC	CATSGANVLTF
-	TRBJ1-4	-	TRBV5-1	TGCGCCAGCAGCTCCTCCTCCTCGGGGGAAAAACTGTTTTTT	CASSSSSSGEKLFF
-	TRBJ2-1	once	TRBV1	TGCACCAGCAGTCGATTAAAGTGGAATTCCTACAATGAGCAGTTCTTC	CTSSRLKWNSYNEQFF
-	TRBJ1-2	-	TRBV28	TGTGCCAGCAGTCCCGAGGACAGCGTAGGCTATGGCTACACCTTC	CASSPEDSVGYGYTF
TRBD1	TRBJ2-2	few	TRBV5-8	TGTGCCAGCAGCCTTGGGACAGGGCTGAACACCGGGGAGCTGTTTTTT	CASSLGTGLNTGELFF
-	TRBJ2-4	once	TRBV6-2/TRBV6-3	TGTGCCAGCAGTTACCAGGTGGAAAACATTCAGTACTTC	CASSYQVENIQYF
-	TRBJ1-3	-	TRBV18	TGTGCCAGCTCATTGACAGCTACCTCTGGAAACACCATATATTTT	CASSLTATSGNTIYF
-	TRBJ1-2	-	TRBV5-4	TGTGCCAGCAGCTTGGAGCAGGGAACTGGCTACACCTTC	CASSLEQGTGYTF
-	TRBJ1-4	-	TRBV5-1	TGCGCCAGCAGCTCCGGACAACTAACTAATGAAAAACTGTTTTTT	CASSSGQLTNEKLFF
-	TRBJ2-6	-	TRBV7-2	TGTGCCAGCAGCTTACAGGACTCTGGGGCCAACGTCCTGACTTTC	CASSLQDSGANVLTF
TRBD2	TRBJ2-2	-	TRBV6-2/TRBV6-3	TGTGCCAGCAGTTACTCGGGGCGGGGGACCGGGGAGCTGTTTTTT	CASSYSGRGTGELFF
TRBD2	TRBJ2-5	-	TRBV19	TGTGCCAGTACCTCTAGCGGATTACAAGAGACCCAGTACTTC	CASTSSGLQETQYF
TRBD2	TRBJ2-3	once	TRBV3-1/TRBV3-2	TGTGCCAGCAGCTTTAACGGGGGACTAGCGGGGGCCCAGGACACAGATACGCAGTATTTT	CASSFNGGLAGAQDTDTQYF
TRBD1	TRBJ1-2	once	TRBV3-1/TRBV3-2	TGTGCCAGCAGCCTATCGGGACAGGGGGCGTCGTTTGGCTACACCTTC	CASSLSGQGASFGYTF
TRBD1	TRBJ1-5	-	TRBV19	TGTGCCAGTAGTAGAACCATCGTTGGACAGGCTTATCAGCCCCAGCATTTT	CASSRTIVGQAYQPQHF
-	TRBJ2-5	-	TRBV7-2	TGTGCCAGCAGCCGCGACAGGAACCAAGAGACCCAGTACTTC	CASSRDRNQETQYF
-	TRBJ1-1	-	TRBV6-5	TGTGCCAGCAGGAAAGACGGAGGAGCTTTCTTT	CASRKDGGAFF
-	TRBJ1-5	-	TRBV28	TGTGCCAGCAGTTCCCCGAAGCAGCCCCAGCATTTT	CASSSPKQPQHF
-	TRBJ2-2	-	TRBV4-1	TGCGCCAGCAGCCAAGATCACCGGGGCACGGTCGGGGAGCTGTTTTTT	CASSQDHRGTVGELFF
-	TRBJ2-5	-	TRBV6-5	TGTGCCAGCAGACCCGCCTTGACAGTACAAGAGACCCAGTACTTC	CASRPALTVQETQYF